A selection of T cell receptor beta chains follows, all from one sample in a study of cytomegalovirus exposure and HLA in healthy donors. Profiled with immunoSEQ multiplex PCR; TCRdb holds only in-frame clones, not every one. The sample lists about 340,000 clones; about nine tenths were seen once. The sequenced material came from PBMCs. All receptors come from a woman aged 18-29 years in good health and CMV-seronegative. CDR3s include the opening cysteine and the closing phenylalanine or tryptophan. A D gene is named only where the DNA matches it firmly. Clone size is not always given. Where it is, it says once, few, many or a class for expanded clones.

TGTGCCACCAGCAGAGATGCGGGGGGCTACACCTTC,CATSRDAGGYTF,TRBJ1-2,.,.,TRBV15
TGCGCCAGCAGCCAGGCCTTATGGGACAGGGGGCGTGGAACTGAAGCTTTCTTT,CASSQALWDRGRGTEAFF,TRBJ1-1,.,TRBD1,TRBV4-3
TGTGCCAGCAGCAACTGGGGACTATTGATCACAGATACGCAGTATTTT,CASSNWGLLITDTQYF,TRBJ2-3,.,TRBD2,TRBV7-9
TGTGCCAGCAGTTTATCGAGCCCCTCTTGGGGAGGAGTATACGAGCAGTACTTC,CASSLSSPSWGGVYEQYF,TRBJ2-7,once,.,TRBV27
TGTGCCAGCAGTTCGTCGGGACAAGTTAACTATGGCTACACCTTC,CASSSSGQVNYGYTF,TRBJ1-2,.,.,TRBV6-1
TGTGCCACCAGCAGAGATAGGGGACAGGGTAGGGAGACCCAGTACTTC,CATSRDRGQGRETQYF,TRBJ2-5,.,TRBD1,TRBV15
TGCGCCAGCAGCTTGGGCCCCGGGAACACCGGGGAGCTGTTTTTT,CASSLGPGNTGELFF,TRBJ2-2,.,.,TRBV5-1
TGTGCCACCAGCAGAGATGAAGGAGACGGCGACTACAATGAGCAGTTCTTC,CATSRDEGDGDYNEQFF,TRBJ2-1,once,.,TRBV15
TGCGCCAGCAGGGCTAGCGGGATTAGCGACACCGGGGAGCTGTTTTTT,CASRASGISDTGELFF,TRBJ2-2,.,TRBD2,TRBV5-1
TGTGCCAGCAGACTAACTGACAGGGGGGCGAGCTACGAGCAGTACTTC,CASRLTDRGASYEQYF,TRBJ2-7,few,TRBD1,TRBV27
TGTGCCAGCAGTAAAGGGACATCTGACACAGATACGCAGTATTTT,CASSKGTSDTDTQYF,TRBJ2-3,.,.,TRBV7-9
TGTGCCAGCCGAAGACAGGGTGGGGAAGATACGCAGTATTTT,CASRRQGGEDTQYF,TRBJ2-3,.,TRBD1,TRBV7-3
TGCGGCAGGGGACAGAACAATGAGCAGTTCTTC,CGRGQNNEQFF,TRBJ2-1,.,TRBD1,TRBV20-1
TGTGCCAGCAGTGAACTAGCGGCGAACACCGGGGAGCTGTTTTTT,CASSELAANTGELFF,TRBJ2-2,.,TRBD2,TRBV6-1
TGTGCCAGCAGGGCCGGACAGGCATCTGGAAACACCATATATTTT,CASRAGQASGNTIYF,TRBJ1-3,.,TRBD1,TRBV6-6
TGCGCCAGCAGCTGGGCGACGGGGACTAGCGGTAACAATGAGCAGTTCTTC,CASSWATGTSGNNEQFF,TRBJ2-1,.,TRBD2,TRBV5-1
TGTGCCAGCAGTGAGACTAGGGATACGCAGTATTTT,CASSETRDTQYF,TRBJ2-3,.,.,TRBV2
TGTGCCAGCAGTTTCCCGAACAGGCTATACGAGCAGTACTTC,CASSFPNRLYEQYF,TRBJ2-7,.,.,TRBV27
TGCAGCGTGGCGGGACTATTCGGAGATACGCAGTATTTT,CSVAGLFGDTQYF,TRBJ2-3,.,TRBD2,TRBV29-1
TGTGCCAGCGCCCTAGCGGGAGGCGGTAATGAGCAGTTCTTC,CASALAGGGNEQFF,TRBJ2-1,.,TRBD2,TRBV9
TGTGCCAGCAGCGTGGTAGCGACTCAAGAGACCCAGTACTTC,CASSVVATQETQYF,TRBJ2-5,.,.,TRBV9
TGTGCCAGCAGTCCGAAAGGACAGGGAGGGAATGAGCAGTTCTTC,CASSPKGQGGNEQFF,TRBJ2-1,.,.,TRBV27
TGTGCCAGCAGTTTAGGAAGCGGGAGCGAGCAGTTCTTC,CASSLGSGSEQFF,TRBJ2-1,.,TRBD2,TRBV28
TGCGCCAGCAGCACCCGACAAGAGAACACTGAAGCTTTCTTT,CASSTRQENTEAFF,TRBJ1-1,.,.,TRBV4-1